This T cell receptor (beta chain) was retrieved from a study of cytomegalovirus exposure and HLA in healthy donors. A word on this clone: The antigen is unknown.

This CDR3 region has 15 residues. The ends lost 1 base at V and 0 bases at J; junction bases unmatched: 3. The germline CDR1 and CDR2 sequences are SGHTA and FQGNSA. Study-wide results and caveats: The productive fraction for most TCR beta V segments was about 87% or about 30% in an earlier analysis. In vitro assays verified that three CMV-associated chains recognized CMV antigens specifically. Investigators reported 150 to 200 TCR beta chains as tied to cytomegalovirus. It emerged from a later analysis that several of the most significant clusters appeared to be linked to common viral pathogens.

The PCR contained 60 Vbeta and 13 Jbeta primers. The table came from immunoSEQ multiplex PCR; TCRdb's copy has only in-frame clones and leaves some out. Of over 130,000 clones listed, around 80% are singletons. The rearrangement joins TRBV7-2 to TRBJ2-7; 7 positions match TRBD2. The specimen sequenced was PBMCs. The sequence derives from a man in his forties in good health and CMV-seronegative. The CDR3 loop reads CASSLDRDYSYEQYF. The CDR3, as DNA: TGTGCCAGCAGCTTAGACCGGGACTACTCCTACGAGCAGTACTTC.